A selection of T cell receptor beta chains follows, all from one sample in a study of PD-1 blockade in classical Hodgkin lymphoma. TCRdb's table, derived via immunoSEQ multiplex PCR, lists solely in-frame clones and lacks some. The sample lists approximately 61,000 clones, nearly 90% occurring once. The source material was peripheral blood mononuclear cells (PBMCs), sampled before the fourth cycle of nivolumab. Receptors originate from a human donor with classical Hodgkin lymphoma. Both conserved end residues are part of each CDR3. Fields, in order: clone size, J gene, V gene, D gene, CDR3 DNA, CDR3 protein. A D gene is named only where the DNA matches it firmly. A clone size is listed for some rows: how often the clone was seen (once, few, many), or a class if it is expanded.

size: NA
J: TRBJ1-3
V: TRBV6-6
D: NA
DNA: TGTGCCAGCAGTCCTTACTCTGGAAACACCATATATTTT
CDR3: CASSPYSGNTIYF

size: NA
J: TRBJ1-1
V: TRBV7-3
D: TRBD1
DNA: TGTGCCAGCAGCTTAACGGCCGGACAGGGCGAAGCTTTCTTT
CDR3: CASSLTAGQGEAFF

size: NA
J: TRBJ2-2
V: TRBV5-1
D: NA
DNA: TGCGCCAGCAGCTTGCCTGGCACCTTCACCGGGGAGCTGTTTTTT
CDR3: CASSLPGTFTGELFF

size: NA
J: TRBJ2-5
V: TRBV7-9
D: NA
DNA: TGTGCCAGCAGCATCAGACTAGATCAAGAGACCCAGTACTTC
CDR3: CASSIRLDQETQYF

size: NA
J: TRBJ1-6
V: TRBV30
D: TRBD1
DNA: TGTGCCTGGAACCTACTGACAGGGAGGGGGACCCTCCACTTT
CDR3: CAWNLLTGRGTLHF

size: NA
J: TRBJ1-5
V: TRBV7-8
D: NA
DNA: TGTGCCAGCAGCAAGACAGATAGCAATCAGCCCCAGCATTTT
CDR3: CASSKTDSNQPQHF

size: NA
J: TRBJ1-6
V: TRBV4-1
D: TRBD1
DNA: TGCGCCAGCAGCCTAATGGGGACAGGGGGGCGGTCACCCCTCCACTTT
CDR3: CASSLMGTGGRSPLHF

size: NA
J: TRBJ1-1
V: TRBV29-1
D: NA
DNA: TGCAGCGTTGAAGATCGAGGGAACACTGAAGCTTTCTTT
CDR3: CSVEDRGNTEAFF

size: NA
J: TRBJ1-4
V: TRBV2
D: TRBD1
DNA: TGTGCCAGCACGGGACAGCTCATAACTAATGAAAAACTGTTTTTT
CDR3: CASTGQLITNEKLFF

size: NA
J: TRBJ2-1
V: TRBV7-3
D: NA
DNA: TGTGCCAGCAGCCTTATCAGTAGAGACTCCTACAATGAGCAGTTCTTC
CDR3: CASSLISRDSYNEQFF

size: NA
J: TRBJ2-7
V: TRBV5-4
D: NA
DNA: TGTGCCAGCAGCCCTACAGGGTCCTACGAGCAGTACTTC
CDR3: CASSPTGSYEQYF

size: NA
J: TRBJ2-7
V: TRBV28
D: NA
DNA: TGTGCCAGCAGTTTTCAGTCGCAGGCCTACGAGCAGTACTTC
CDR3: CASSFQSQAYEQYF

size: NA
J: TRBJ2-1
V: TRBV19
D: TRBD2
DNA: TGTGCCAGTAGTATATTAGCGGGGGGCCCCGATGAGCAGTTCTTC
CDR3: CASSILAGGPDEQFF

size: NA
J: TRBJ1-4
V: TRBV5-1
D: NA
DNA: TGCGCCAGCAGCTTGGGAACAGAAGACCCGCCTCGGTTTTTT
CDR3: CASSLGTEDPPRFF

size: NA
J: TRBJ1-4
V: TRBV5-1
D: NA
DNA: TGCGCCAGCAGCTTGGCCCGGGTTGCTAATGAAAAACTGTTTTTT
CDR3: CASSLARVANEKLFF

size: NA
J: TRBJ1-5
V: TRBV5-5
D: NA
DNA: TGTGCCAGCAGCTTGGAAGGAGGGTGGAGCAATCAGCCCCAGCATTTT
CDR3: CASSLEGGWSNQPQHF

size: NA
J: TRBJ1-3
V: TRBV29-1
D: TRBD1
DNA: TGCAGCGTTGAAGGAGACAGGGAGTCGGTAGGCGACACCATATATTTT
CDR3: CSVEGDRESVGDTIYF

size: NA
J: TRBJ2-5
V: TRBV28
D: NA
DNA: TGTGCCAGCAGTTCGGCGACAGGCCGCCAAGAGACCCAGTACTTC
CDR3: CASSSATGRQETQYF

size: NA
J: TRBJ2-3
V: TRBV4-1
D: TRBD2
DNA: TGCGCCAGCAGCCAACCCAGCGGGGGGGGTTCAGATACGCAGTATTTT
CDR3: CASSQPSGGGSDTQYF

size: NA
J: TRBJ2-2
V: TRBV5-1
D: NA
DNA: TGCGCCAGCGCTCTTGGCCCGGGGGCGGGCACCGGGGAGCTGTTTTTT
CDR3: CASALGPGAGTGELFF

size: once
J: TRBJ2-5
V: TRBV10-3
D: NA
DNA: TGTGCCATCAGTTCCGGGGCAGAGACCCAGTACTTC
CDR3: CAISSGAETQYF

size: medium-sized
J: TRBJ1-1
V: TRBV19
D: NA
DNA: TGTGCCAGTAGTATTAGTTTTGGGGGCACTGAAGCTTTCTTT
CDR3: CASSISFGGTEAFF

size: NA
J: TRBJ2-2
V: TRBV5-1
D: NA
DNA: TGCGCCAGCAGCTTGGCTACCGGGGCCGGGGAGCTGTTTTTT
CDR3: CASSLATGAGELFF

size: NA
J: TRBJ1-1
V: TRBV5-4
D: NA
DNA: TGTGCCAGCAGCTCCGGGTCCGGCAGGGCGGGGACTGAAGCTTTCTTT
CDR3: CASSSGSGRAGTEAFF

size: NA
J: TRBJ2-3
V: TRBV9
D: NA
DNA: TGTGCCAGCACGACACAGAGCACAGATACGCAGTATTTT
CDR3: CASTTQSTDTQYF

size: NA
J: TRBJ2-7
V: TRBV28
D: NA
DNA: TGTGCCAGCAGTCTACAGGGTCTGTCCTACGAGCAGTACTTC
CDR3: CASSLQGLSYEQYF

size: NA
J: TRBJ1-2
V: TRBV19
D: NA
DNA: TGTGCCAGTAGTTTGGGGGATTCTGGCTACACCTTC
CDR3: CASSLGDSGYTF

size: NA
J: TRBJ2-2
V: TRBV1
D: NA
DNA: TGCACCAGCGTCCGGGACAGGGACACCGGGGAGCTGTTTTTT
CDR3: CTSVRDRDTGELFF

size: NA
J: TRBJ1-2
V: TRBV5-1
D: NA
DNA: TGCGCCAGCAGCCCCGACAGCTCCTATGGCTACACCTTC
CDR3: CASSPDSSYGYTF

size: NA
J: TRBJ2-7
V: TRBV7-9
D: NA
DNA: TGTGCCAGCAGCACCGGGACTGGATACGAGCAGTACTTC
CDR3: CASSTGTGYEQYF

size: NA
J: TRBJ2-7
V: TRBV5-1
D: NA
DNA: TGCGCCAGCAGCTTCTCACACCTAAGCTCCTACGAGCAGTACTTC
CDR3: CASSFSHLSSYEQYF

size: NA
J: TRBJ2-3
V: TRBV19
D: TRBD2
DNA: TGTGCCAGTACTGGCAGCGGGGGCCCGCAGTATTTT
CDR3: CASTGSGGPQYF

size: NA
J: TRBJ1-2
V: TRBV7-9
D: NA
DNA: TGTGCCAGCAGCTTAGGCGGGGATCCGGATGGCTACACCTTC
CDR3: CASSLGGDPDGYTF

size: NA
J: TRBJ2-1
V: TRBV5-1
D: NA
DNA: TGCGCCAGCAGCTTGTTTGGGGGAGGAACCTACAATGAGCAGTTCTTC
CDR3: CASSLFGGGTYNEQFF

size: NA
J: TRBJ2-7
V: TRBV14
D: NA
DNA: TGTGCCAGTGGGGCAGGGCGGTTCCGCGAGCAGTACTTC
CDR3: CASGAGRFREQYF

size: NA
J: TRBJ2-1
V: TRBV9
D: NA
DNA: TGTGCCAGCAGCGCCAACGACAGAAATGAGCAGTTCTTC
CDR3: CASSANDRNEQFF

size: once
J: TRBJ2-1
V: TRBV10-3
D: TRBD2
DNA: TGTGCCATCAGTGAGCCTAGCGGGGGGGCCGCTGGGTTCTTC
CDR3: CAISEPSGGAAGFF

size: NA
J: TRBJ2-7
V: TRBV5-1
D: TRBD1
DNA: TGCGCCAGCAGTCCTAACCAGGGACAGGGGTACGAGCAGTACTTC
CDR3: CASSPNQGQGYEQYF

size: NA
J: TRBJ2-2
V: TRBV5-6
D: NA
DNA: TGTGCCAGCACCCTCCAGGCGGGGGCTACCGGGGAGCTGTTTTTT
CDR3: CASTLQAGATGELFF

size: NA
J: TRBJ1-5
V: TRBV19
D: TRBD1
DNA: TGTGCCAGTAGTAGGGTCACAGGGGGAGTGGGCAATCAGCCCCAGCATTTT
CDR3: CASSRVTGGVGNQPQHF

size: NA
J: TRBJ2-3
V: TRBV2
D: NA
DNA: TGTGCCAGCGGCCTCACAGATACGCAGTATTTT
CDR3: CASGLTDTQYF

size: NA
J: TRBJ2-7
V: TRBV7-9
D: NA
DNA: TGTGCCAGCAGCTTCGAGGGGACCGTGGTGGGGGAGCAGTACTTC
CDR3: CASSFEGTVVGEQYF

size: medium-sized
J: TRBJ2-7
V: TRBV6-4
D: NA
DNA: TGTGCCAGCCAGCGGCTTGAGAAAGGGGCCCTACCGATCGAGCAGTACTTC
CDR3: CASQRLEKGALPIEQYF

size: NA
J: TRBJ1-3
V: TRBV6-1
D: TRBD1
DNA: TGTGCCAGCAGGACGGGGACAGGAGGAAACACCATATATTTT
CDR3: CASRTGTGGNTIYF

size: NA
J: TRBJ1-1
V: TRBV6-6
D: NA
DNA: TGTGCCAGCAGTTACGTGTGGGTGAACACTGAAGCTTTCTTT
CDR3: CASSYVWVNTEAFF

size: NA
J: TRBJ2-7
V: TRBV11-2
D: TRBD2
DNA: TGTGCCAGCAGCCCCTGGGGACTAGCGGGGGGGCCTGGGATATACGAGCAGTACTTC
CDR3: CASSPWGLAGGPGIYEQYF

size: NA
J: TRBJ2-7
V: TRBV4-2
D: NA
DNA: TGTGCCAGCAGCCAAGTACTGAACTCCTACGAGCAGTACTTC
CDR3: CASSQVLNSYEQYF

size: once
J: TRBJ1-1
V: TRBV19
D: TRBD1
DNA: TGTGCCAGTAGCAACGATCGGACAGGGCCGATGAACACTGAAGCTTTCTTT
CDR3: CASSNDRTGPMNTEAFF

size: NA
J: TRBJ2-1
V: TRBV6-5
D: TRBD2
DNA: TGTGCCAGCAGATCCCCGGGACTAGCGGGGAATGAGCAGTTCTTC
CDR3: CASRSPGLAGNEQFF

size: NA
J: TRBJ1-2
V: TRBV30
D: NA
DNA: TGTGCCTGGAGGGCCCATGGCTACACCTTC
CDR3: CAWRAHGYTF

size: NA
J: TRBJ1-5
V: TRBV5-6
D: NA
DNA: TGTGCCAGCAGCTTGAGGGACCGAAGCAATCAGCCCCAGCATTTT
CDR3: CASSLRDRSNQPQHF

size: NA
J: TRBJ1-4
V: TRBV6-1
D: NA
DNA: TGTGCCAGCACTCCTGCTAATGAAAAACTGTTTTTT
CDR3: CASTPANEKLFF

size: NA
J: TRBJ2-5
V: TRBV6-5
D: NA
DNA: TGTGCCAGCAGGGGGGGATCGGAGACCCAGTACTTC
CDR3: CASRGGSETQYF

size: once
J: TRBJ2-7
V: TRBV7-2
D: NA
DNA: TGTGCCAGCAGCTTTTACGGGGACCTCTACGAGCAGTACTTC
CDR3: CASSFYGDLYEQYF